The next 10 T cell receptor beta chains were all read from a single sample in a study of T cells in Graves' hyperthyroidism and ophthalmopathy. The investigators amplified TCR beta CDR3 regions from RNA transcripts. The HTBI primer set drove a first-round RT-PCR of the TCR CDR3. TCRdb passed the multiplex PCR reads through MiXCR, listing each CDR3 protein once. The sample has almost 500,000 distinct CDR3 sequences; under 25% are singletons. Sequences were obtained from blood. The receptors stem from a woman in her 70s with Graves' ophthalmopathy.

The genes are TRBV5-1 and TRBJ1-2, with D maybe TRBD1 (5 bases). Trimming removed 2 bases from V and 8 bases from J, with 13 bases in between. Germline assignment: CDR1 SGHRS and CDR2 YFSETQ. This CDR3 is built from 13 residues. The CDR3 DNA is TGCGCCAGCAGCTTCGGGACTCCTTGGGGCTACACCTTC. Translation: CASSFGTPWGYTF.

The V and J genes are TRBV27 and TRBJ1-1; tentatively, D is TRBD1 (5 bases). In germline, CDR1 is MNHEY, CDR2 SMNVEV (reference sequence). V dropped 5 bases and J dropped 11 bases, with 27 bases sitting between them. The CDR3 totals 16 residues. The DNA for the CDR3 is TGTGCCAGCAGTCCCTGGTCCAGAGGGACCGGAGTCTCGGCTTTCTTT. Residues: CASSPWSRGTGVSAFF.

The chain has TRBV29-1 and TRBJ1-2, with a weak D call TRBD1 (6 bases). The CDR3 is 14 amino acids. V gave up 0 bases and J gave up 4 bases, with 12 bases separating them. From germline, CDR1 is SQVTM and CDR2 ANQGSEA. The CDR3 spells CSVEELQGSYGYTF. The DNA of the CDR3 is TGCAGCGTTGAAGAACTACAGGGTTCCTATGGCTACACCTTC.

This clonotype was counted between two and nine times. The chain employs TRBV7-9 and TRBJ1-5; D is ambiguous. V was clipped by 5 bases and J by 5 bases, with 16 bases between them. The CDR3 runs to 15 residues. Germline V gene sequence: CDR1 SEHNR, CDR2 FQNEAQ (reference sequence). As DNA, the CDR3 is TGTGCCAGCAGCCCCCAGCGGTTTTCGGATCAGCCCCAGCATTTT. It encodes CASSPQRFSDQPQHF. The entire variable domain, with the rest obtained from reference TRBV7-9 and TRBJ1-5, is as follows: DTGVSQNPRHKITKRGQNVTFRCDPISEHNRLYWYRQTLGQGPEFLTYFQNEAQLEKSRLLSDRFSAERPKGSFSTLEIQRTEQGDSAMYLCASSPQRFSDQPQHFGDGTRLSIL.

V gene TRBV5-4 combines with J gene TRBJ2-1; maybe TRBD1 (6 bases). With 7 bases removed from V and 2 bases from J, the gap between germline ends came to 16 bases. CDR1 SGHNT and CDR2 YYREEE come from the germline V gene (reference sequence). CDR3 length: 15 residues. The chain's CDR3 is CASRSRQETYNEQFF. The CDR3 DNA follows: TGTGCCAGCCGATCCCGACAGGAAACCTACAATGAGCAGTTCTTC. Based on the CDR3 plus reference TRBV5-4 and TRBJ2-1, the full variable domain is ETGVTQSPTHLIKTRGQQVTLRCSSQSGHNTVSWYQQALGQGPQFIFQYYREEENGRGNFPPRFSGLQFPNYSSELNVNALELDDSALYLCASRSRQETYNEQFFGPGTRLTVL.

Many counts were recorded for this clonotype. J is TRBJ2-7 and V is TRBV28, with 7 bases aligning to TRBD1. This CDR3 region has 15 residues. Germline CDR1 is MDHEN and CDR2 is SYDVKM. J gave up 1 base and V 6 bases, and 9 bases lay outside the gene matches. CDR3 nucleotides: TGTGCCAGCAGCTTCGGACAGGTCACTTCCTACGAGCAGTACTTC. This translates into CASSFGQVTSYEQYF.

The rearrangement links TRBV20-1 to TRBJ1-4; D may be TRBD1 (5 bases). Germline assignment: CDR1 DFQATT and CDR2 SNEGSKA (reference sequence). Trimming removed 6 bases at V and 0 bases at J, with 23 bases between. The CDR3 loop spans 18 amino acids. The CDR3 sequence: CSARTQVGRVATNEKLFF. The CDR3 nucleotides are TGCAGTGCCAGGACCCAGGTGGGCAGGGTGGCAACTAATGAAAAACTGTTTTTT.

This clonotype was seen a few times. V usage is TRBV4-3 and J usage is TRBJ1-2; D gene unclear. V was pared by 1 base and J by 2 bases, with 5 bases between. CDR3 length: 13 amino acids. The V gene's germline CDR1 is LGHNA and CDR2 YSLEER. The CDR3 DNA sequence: TGCGCCAGCAGCCAAGCGTGGAACTATGGCTACACCTTC. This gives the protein CASSQAWNYGYTF.

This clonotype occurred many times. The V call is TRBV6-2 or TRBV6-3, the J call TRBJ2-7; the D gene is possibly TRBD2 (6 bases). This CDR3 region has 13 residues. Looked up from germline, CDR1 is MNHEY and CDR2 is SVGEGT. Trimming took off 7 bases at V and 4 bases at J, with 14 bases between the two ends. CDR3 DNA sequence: TGTGCCAGCACTTCCGGGAGTGGGTACGAGCAGTACTTC. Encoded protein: CASTSGSGYEQYF.

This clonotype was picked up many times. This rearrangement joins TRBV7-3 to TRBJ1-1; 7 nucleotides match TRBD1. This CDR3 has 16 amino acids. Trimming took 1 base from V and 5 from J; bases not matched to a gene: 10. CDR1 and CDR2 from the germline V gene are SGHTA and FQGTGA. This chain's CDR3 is CASSLMATGRVTEAFF. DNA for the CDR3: TGTGCCAGCAGCTTAATGGCGACAGGGAGGGTGACTGAAGCTTTCTTT.